A single sample is the source of the 23 T cell receptor beta chains below, sequenced in a study of T cell responses to AZD1222 COVID-19 vaccine. TCRdb's copy holds only in-frame clones and misses some; the assay was immunoSEQ multiplex PCR. The sample consists of approximately 100,000 clones, approximately 90% of them appearing once. The source was peripheral blood, collected on day 0 of AZD1222 vaccination. Receptors were obtained from an adult in good health.

J is TRBJ1-2 and V is TRBV30; D is perhaps TRBD1 (6 bases). Deletions cut 7 bases from V and 1 base from J, with 13 bases between. In germline, CDR1 is GTSNPN, CDR2 SVGIG (reference sequence). The CDR3 totals 13 residues. The CDR3, as DNA: TGTGCCTACCGGACAGCAAATAACTATGGCTACACCTTC. Its protein product is CAYRTANNYGYTF.

The chain links TRBV6-6 to TRBJ1-2; D gene ambiguous. The germline V and J ends were trimmed by 0 bases and 7 bases, with 6 bases remaining between them. Germline CDR1 and CDR2: MNHNY and SVGAGI (reference sequence). The CDR3 has 12 residues. The CDR3 sequence: CASSYSVAGYTF. The CDR3, as DNA: TGTGCCAGCAGTTACTCGGTGGCTGGCTACACCTTC.

This clone was seen more than once but under ten times. The V and J genes are TRBV6-5 and TRBJ2-7; D gene uncertain. There are 11 residues in the CDR3. V was pared by 7 bases and J by 4 bases, with 8 bases between. Germline V CDR1 and CDR2: MNHEY, SVGAGI. The chain's CDR3 is CASTQGYEQYF. The CDR3 DNA sequence: TGTGCCAGCACCCAAGGGTACGAGCAGTACTTC.

The rearrangement links TRBV6-6 to TRBJ2-2, with 13 bases lining up with TRBD2. CDR3 length: 16 amino acids. V lost 6 bases and J lost 3; bases outside the gene matches: 4. CDR1 is MNHNY, CDR2 SVGAGI, per germline (reference sequence). The CDR3 here is CASSDGLAGDTGELFF. The CDR3 region has the DNA TGTGCCAGCAGCGACGGACTAGCGGGAGACACCGGGGAGCTGTTTTTT.

In DNA form, the CDR3 reads TGTGCCAGCAGCTTGTCCGCGGGACAGCTCTATGGCTACACCTTC. Amino acid sequence: CASSLSAGQLYGYTF. V usage is TRBV5-6 and J usage is TRBJ1-2; 7 bases are a match to TRBD1. The CDR3 runs 15 residues. The V segment lost 1 base and the J segment 4 bases; nucleotides outside the gene matches: 7. Germline CDR1 reads SGHDT; CDR2 reads YYEEEE.

The V gene is TRBV6-1, the J gene TRBJ1-5; D unclear. Trimming pared 2 bases from V and 0 bases from J, leaving 8 bases between. Germline CDR1 MNHNS, CDR2 SASEGT. The CDR3 has 15 amino acids. For the CDR3, the DNA is TGTGCCAGCAGTGAAATAGCTCATAGCAATCAGCCCCAGCATTTT. Residues: CASSEIAHSNQPQHF.

This rearrangement joins TRBV9 to TRBJ2-3; tentative D call: TRBD2 (6 bases). The germline V and J ends were trimmed by 6 bases and 2 bases, with 19 bases remaining between them. Germline values: CDR1 SGDLS, CDR2 YYNGEE. The CDR3 is 16 amino acids. The CDR3 protein is CASTPRAGRFTDTQYF. The CDR3 DNA follows: TGTGCCAGCACCCCCAGGGCGGGGAGGTTCACAGATACGCAGTATTTT.

This chain connects TRBV7-2 to TRBJ2-5, with 13 bases that match TRBD2. The J segment lost 4 bases and the V segment lost 4 bases, leaving 3 bases of the junction unmatched. CDR1 and CDR2 from the germline V gene are SGHTA and FQGNSA. The CDR3 length is 15 residues. The CDR3 loop reads CASSSRTSGGETQYF. The CDR3, as DNA: TGTGCCAGCAGCTCAAGGACTAGCGGGGGAGAGACCCAGTACTTC. The full variable domain, rest sourced from reference TRBV7-2 and TRBJ2-5, is GAGVSQSPSNKVTEKGKDVELRCDPISGHTALYWYRQSLGQGLEFLIYFQGNSAPDKSGLPSDRFSAERTGGSVSTLTIQRTQQEDSAVYLCASSSRTSGGETQYFGPGTRLLVL.

This clone showed up just once. This sequence joins TRBV11-2 and TRBJ1-5; 8 bases agree with TRBD1. J gave up 7 bases and V 1 base, and 6 bases lay outside the gene matches. Germline loops: CDR1 SGHAT, CDR2 FQNNGV. The CDR3 totals 15 residues. The CDR3 DNA reads as TGTGCCAGCAGCTTAGGGCCGACAGGGGAACAGCCCCAGCATTTT. It is translated as CASSLGPTGEQPQHF.

V usage is TRBV4-3 and J usage is TRBJ1-6, with D unresolved. Germline values: CDR1 LGHNA, CDR2 YSLEER. The ends were cut back, 4 bases at V and 7 bases at J, with 14 bases in the middle. CDR3 size: 15 residues. CDR3 sequence (DNA): TGCGCCAGCAGCCGGGGAACGGACGGAAATTCACCCCTCCACTTT. Translation: CASSRGTDGNSPLHF.

This clone was detected only a few times. This rearrangement joins TRBV6-6 to TRBJ1-2, with 7 bases identical to TRBD1. CDR1 and CDR2 (germline): MNHNY, SVGAGI (reference sequence). The J segment lost 8 bases and the V segment lost 7 bases, leaving 13 bases of the junction unmatched. The CDR3 is made up of 14 amino acids. The DNA of the CDR3 is TGTGCCAGCATCGACCGACAGGGATCATACGGCTACACCTTC. Its translation: CASIDRQGSYGYTF.

The chain uses TRBV6-2 or TRBV6-3 and TRBJ1-1; 9 bases are a match to TRBD1. CDR1 is MNHEY, CDR2 SVGEGT, per germline. V lost 7 bases to trimming and J lost 0 bases; unmatched junction nucleotides: 15. The CDR3 totals 18 residues. The CDR3 nucleotides are TGTGCCAGCACCCCCGCCCGCGGACAGGGGCTTATGAACACTGAAGCTTTCTTT. This encodes CASTPARGQGLMNTEAFF.

The J gene is TRBJ1-3, the V gene TRBV6-5; D unclear. Germline CDR1 and CDR2: MNHEY and SVGAGI. V lost 6 bases and J 4 bases, leaving 16 bases between the germline ends. This CDR3 spans 15 amino acids. CDR3 nucleotides: TGTGCCAGCAGCCGTACTACGCGGACCGGAAACACCATATATTTT. Residues: CASSRTTRTGNTIYF.

The chain combines TRBV29-1 with TRBJ1-1; 7 nucleotides agree with TRBD1. Germline assignment: CDR1 SQVTM and CDR2 ANQGSEA. CDR3 length equals 14 residues. After removal of 3 bases from V and 1 base from J, the junction contained 5 bases not matched to a gene. The CDR3 reads CSVESGGWNTEAFF. The DNA for the CDR3 is TGCAGCGTTGAGTCAGGGGGTTGGAACACTGAAGCTTTCTTT.

This sequence joins TRBV4-1 and TRBJ1-3; a weak D match, TRBD1 (6 bases). Germline-derived CDR1 and CDR2 are MGHRA and YSYEKL. The germline V and J ends were trimmed by 2 bases and 4 bases, with 12 bases remaining between them. There are 15 residues in the CDR3. The CDR3 DNA is TGCGCCAGCAGCCAAACGGACAGTGCCGGAAACACCATATATTTT. Its translation is CASSQTDSAGNTIYF.

This sequence joins TRBV20-1 and TRBJ1-1; D call uncertain. The CDR3 length is 11 residues. Trimming shortened V by 3 bases and J by 4 bases, and 6 bases separated the two germline ends. Germline CDR1 reads DFQATT; CDR2 reads SNEGSKA (reference sequence). CDR3 in amino acids: CSARPGTEAFF. CDR3 bases: TGCAGTGCTAGGCCGGGCACTGAAGCTTTCTTT.

This chain connects TRBV5-1 to TRBJ1-5, with TRBD1 identical over 7 bases. CDR3 length: 14 residues. Germline CDR1 reads SGHRS; CDR2 reads YFSETQ. With 0 bases clipped from V and 6 bases from J, the junction kept 3 bases outside the gene matches. The CDR3 spells CASSLGQGGQPQHF. In DNA form, the CDR3 reads TGCGCCAGCAGCTTGGGGCAGGGGGGTCAGCCCCAGCATTTT.

V gene TRBV4-2 combines with J gene TRBJ1-5; weak D call: TRBD1 (6 bases). Germline lookup yields CDR1 LGHNA and CDR2 YNFKEQ. The CDR3 consists of 17 residues. The V gene lost 0 bases and the J gene lost 1 base, with 13 bases spanning the gap. CDR3 nucleotides: TGTGCCAGCAGCCAAGACTGGGCAGGGGACAGCAATCAGCCCCAGCATTTT. Translated, it gives CASSQDWAGDSNQPQHF.

The CDR3 DNA reads TGTGCCAGCAGCTTAGGGAGGGGGCAATACGAGCAGTACTTC. It codes for CASSLGRGQYEQYF. The chain joins TRBV7-2 to TRBJ2-7, with D maybe TRBD1 (7 bases). V gave up 1 base and J gave up 4 bases, with 11 bases separating them. Germline V lookup: CDR1 SGHTA, CDR2 FQGNSA. There are 14 residues in the CDR3.

This rearrangement joins TRBV14 to TRBJ1-2; D gene ambiguous. The CDR3 is made up of 13 amino acids. The V gene's germline CDR1 is SGHDN and CDR2 FVKESK. Trimming removed 3 bases at V and 8 bases at J, with 13 bases between. The CDR3 here is CASSQISYWGYTF. For the CDR3, the DNA is TGTGCCAGCAGCCAGATTAGTTACTGGGGCTACACCTTC.

The CDR3 is CASSWGLSTDTQYF. The CDR3 DNA reads as TGTGCCAGCAGTTGGGGACTGTCCACAGATACGCAGTATTTT. The chain links TRBV6-2 or TRBV6-3 to TRBJ2-3; tentatively, D is TRBD2 (6 bases). Looked up from germline, CDR1 is MNHEY and CDR2 is SVGEGT. Trimming took 4 bases from V and 2 from J, leaving 10 bases between them. The length of the CDR3 is 14 residues.

The rearrangement joins TRBV4-3 to TRBJ1-1; 7 bases map to TRBD1. Germline assignment: CDR1 LGHNA and CDR2 YSLEER. The CDR3 covers 13 residues. With V trimmed by 0 bases and J by 12 bases, 7 bases remained unmatched. CDR3 coding DNA: TGCGCCAGCAGCCAAGATTTCGGGACAGAGACTTTCTTT. Residues: CASSQDFGTETFF.

The chain recombines TRBV7-2 with TRBJ2-7, with 11 bases matching TRBD2. This CDR3 is 15 amino acids long. Germline V CDR1 and CDR2: SGHTA, FQGNSA. Trimming cost V 5 bases and J 1 base; bases outside gene matches: 4. Here the CDR3 DNA reads TGTGCCAGCAGCCCCGCTAGCGGGAGGTCCTACGAGCAGTACTTC. Translation gives CASSPASGRSYEQYF.